This TCR beta chain was identified in a study of siplizumab effects on memory and regulatory T cells. Sequencing of each sample assayed around 10^5 TCR templates. Here immunoSEQ multiplex PCR was the method, and the copy in TCRdb shows in-frame clones only, minus some. Among 120,000 or so clones, around nine tenths were seen once, and the ten largest hold 1% to 1.5%. The CDR3 contains 16 residues. CDR1 is SEHNR and CDR2 is FQNEAQ in the germline V gene (reference sequence). V was clipped by 4 bases and J by 2 bases; unmatched bases: 10. Sequenced sample: CD4+ T cells sorted from blood. This chain joins TRBV7-9 and TRBJ2-5; 7 positions agree with TRBD1. The receptor comes from a human donor in good health. CDR3 sequence (DNA): TGTGCCAGCAGCTCCGGACAGGCGCCGCCTCAAGAGACCCAGTACTTC. Amino acid sequence: CASSSGQAPPQETQYF.